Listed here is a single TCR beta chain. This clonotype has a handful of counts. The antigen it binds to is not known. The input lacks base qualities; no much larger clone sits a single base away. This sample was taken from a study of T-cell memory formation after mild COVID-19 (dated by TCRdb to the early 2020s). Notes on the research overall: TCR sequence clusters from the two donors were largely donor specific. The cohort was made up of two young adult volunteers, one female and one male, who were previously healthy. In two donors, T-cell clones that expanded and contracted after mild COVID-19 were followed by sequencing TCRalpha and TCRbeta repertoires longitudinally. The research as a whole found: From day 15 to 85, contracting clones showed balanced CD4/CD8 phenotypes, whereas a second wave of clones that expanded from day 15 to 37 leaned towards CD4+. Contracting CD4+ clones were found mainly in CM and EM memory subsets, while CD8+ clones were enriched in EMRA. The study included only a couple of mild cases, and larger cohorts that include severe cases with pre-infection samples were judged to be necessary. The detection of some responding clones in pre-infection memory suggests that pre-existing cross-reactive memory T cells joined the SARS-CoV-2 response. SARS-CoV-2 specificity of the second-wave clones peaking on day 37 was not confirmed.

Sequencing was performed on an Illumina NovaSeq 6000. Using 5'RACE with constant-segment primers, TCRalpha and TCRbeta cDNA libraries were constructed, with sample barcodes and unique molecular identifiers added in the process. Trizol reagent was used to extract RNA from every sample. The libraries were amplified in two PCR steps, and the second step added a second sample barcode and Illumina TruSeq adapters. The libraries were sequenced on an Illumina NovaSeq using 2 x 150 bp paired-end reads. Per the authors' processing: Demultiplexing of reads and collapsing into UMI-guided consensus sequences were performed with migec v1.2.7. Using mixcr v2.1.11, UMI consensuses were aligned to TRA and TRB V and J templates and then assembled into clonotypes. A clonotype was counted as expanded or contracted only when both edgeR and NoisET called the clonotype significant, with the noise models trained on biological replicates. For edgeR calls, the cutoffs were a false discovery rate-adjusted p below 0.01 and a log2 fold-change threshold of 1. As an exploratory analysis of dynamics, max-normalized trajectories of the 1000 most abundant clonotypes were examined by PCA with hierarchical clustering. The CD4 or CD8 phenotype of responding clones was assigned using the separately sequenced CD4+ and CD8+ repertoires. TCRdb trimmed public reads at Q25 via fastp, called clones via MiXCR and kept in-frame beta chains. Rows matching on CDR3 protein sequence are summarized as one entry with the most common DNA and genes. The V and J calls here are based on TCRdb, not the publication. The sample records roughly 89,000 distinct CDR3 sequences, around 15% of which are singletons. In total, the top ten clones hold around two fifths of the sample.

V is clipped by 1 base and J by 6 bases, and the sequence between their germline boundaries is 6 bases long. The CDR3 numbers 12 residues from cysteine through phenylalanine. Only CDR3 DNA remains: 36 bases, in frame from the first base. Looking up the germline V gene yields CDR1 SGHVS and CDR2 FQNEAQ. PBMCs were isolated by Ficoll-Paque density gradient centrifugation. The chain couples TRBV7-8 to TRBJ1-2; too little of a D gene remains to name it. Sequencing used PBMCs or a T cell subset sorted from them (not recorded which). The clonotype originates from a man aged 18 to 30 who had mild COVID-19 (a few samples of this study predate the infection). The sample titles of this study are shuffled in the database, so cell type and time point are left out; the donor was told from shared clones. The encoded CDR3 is CASSLGPDGYTF. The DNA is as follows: TGTGCCAGCAGCTTAGGCCCGGATGGCTACACCTTC.